These 26 T cell receptor beta chains were all obtained from the same sample, sequenced in a study of blood T cell repertoires in COVID-19. Sequencing was performed with immunoSEQ multiplex PCR; in TCRdb, only in-frame clones are kept and a portion is missing. The sample includes some 150,000 clones, 70% to 90% of them seen just once. Sequences were obtained from peripheral blood. All receptors derive from a woman aged 60-75 years with acute or convalescent COVID-19.

The V and J genes are TRBV5-1 and TRBJ1-3; maybe TRBD1 (6 bases). Germline V gives CDR1 SGHRS, CDR2 YFSETQ. The CDR3 runs to 14 residues. V lost 2 bases and J lost 6, with 12 bases in between. DNA for the CDR3: TGCGCCAGCAGCTTAGGACAGCGCACAAACACCATATATTTT. As protein: CASSLGQRTNTIYF.

The CDR3 DNA reads TGTGCCAGCAGCCCAACAGGGCACTATGGCTACACCTTC. Encoded protein: CASSPTGHYGYTF. The rearrangement joins TRBV6-4 to TRBJ1-2; D may be TRBD1 (6 bases). From germline, CDR1 is MRHNA and CDR2 SNTAGT. The CDR3 length is 13 residues. The ends were cut back, 6 bases at V and 3 bases at J, with 11 bases in the middle.

This clone was seen just once. This chain uses TRBV15 with TRBJ2-3, with D perhaps matching TRBD2 (7 bases). The CDR3 sequence is 17 residues long. Germline CDR1 LNHNV, CDR2 YYDKDF (reference sequence). Trimming took 2 bases from V and 0 from J, leaving 15 bases between them. The CDR3 DNA reads TGTGCCACCAGCAGACGAGGGGGGGTACGGAGCACAGATACGCAGTATTTT. It translates to CATSRRGGVRSTDTQYF.

This clone was seen just once. The junction departs from the called germline gene at one end, perhaps through a read error. The V call is TRBV24-1, the J call TRBJ2-7; tentative D call: TRBD2 (5 bases). Germline V gene sequence: CDR1 KGHDR, CDR2 SFDVKD. The CDR3 covers 14 residues. The CDR3 DNA reads TGTGCCACCAGCCAGACCGGGGTTTCCTACGAGCAGTACTTT. This encodes CATSQTGVSYEQYF.

This chain links TRBV19 with TRBJ1-5; 7 nucleotides match TRBD1. The germline CDR1 and CDR2 sequences are LNHDA and SQIVND (reference sequence). With 8 bases clipped from V and 4 bases from J, the junction kept 8 bases outside the gene matches. There are 14 residues in the CDR3. The CDR3, as DNA: TGTGCCAGTTCAGCCGGGACAGTGAATCAGCCCCAGCATTTT. The encoded protein is CASSAGTVNQPQHF.

The chain links TRBV5-8 to TRBJ1-4, with D maybe TRBD1 (6 bases). Trimming removed 0 bases from V and 8 bases from J, with 20 bases in between. This CDR3 comprises 17 residues. Germline V gene lookup returns CDR1 SGHTS and CDR2 YDEGEE. The CDR3 coding sequence is TGTGCCAGCAGCTTGGGAGCGAGTTACAGGGAAGGCGAAAAACTGTTTTTT. This sequence encodes CASSLGASYREGEKLFF.

Points on this clone: The germline gene is not matched at one end of the junction; a read error may be the cause. The CDR3 nucleotides are TGTGCTAGCAGCTTAGCCAAGGGGGTAGGGAAAGAGACCCAGTACTTC. Amino acids: CASSLAKGVGKETQYF. The V call is TRBV7-7, the J call TRBJ2-5; D may be TRBD1 (6 bases). The CDR3 covers 16 residues. CDR1 and CDR2 (germline): SSHAT, FNYEAQ (reference sequence).

V and J are TRBV30 and TRBJ1-1; D not certain. With 1 base removed from V and 5 bases from J, the gap between germline ends came to 11 bases. CDR1 and CDR2 from the germline V gene are GTSNPN and SVGIG (reference sequence). The CDR3 covers 13 residues. The CDR3 bases are TGTGCCTGGAGTGCCCGGGGTTGGACTGAAGCTTTCTTT. Translated, it gives CAWSARGWTEAFF.

The chain has TRBV6-2 or TRBV6-3 and TRBJ1-1; D is uncertain. V gave up 2 bases and J gave up 1 base, with 5 bases separating them. CDR1 is MNHEY and CDR2 is SVGEGT in the germline V gene. The CDR3 length is 13 residues. In DNA form, the CDR3 reads TGTGCCAGCAGTTACGGAGGGAACACTGAAGCTTTCTTT. It translates to CASSYGGNTEAFF.

This chain uses TRBV6-2 or TRBV6-3 with TRBJ1-6, with D possibly TRBD1 on 5 matching bases. The V gene lost 0 bases and the J gene lost 12 bases, with 9 bases spanning the gap. Germline V gene data show CDR1 as MNHEY and CDR2 as SVGEGT. The length of the CDR3 is 13 residues. CDR3 amino acids: CASSYSRDVPLHF. The DNA for the CDR3 is TGTGCCAGCAGTTACTCCAGGGATGTACCCCTCCACTTT.

The chain carries TRBV7-9 and TRBJ2-7, with TRBD2 as a possible D gene (6 bases). This CDR3 spans 14 amino acids. Germline V CDR1 and CDR2: SEHNR, FQNEAQ (reference sequence). V was cut by 8 bases and J by 9 bases, with 23 bases left in between. Here the CDR3 reads CASGPSGGPSVQYF. DNA for the CDR3: TGTGCCAGCGGTCCCTCAGGTGGACCTAGCGTGCAGTACTTC.

The rearrangement joins TRBV19 to TRBJ1-5, with D possibly matching TRBD1 (6 bases). The CDR3 consists of 14 residues. The V gene lost 8 bases and the J gene lost 6 bases, with 17 bases spanning the gap. Per germline, CDR1 LNHDA and CDR2 SQIVND (reference sequence). Here the CDR3 reads CASATGGGGQPQHF. The CDR3 DNA sequence: TGTGCCAGTGCCACTGGGGGCGGCGGTCAGCCCCAGCATTTT.

The gene calls are TRBV7-2 and TRBJ1-1, with D perhaps TRBD1 (5 bases). The V end lost 5 bases, the J end lost 3 bases, and 10 bases lay between the germline ends. The germline CDR1 and CDR2 sequences are SGHTA and FQGNSA. CDR3 size: 13 residues. The DNA of the CDR3 is TGTGCCAGCAGCCGAGACAGTTACACTGAAGCTTTCTTT. It yields the protein CASSRDSYTEAFF.

As for this clone: Lacking the conserved final phenylalanine or tryptophan, this CDR3 likely reflects a read error. It is unclear where the CDR3 begins or ends on the DNA, so no DNA is shown, and the CDR3 is as TCRdb lists it. The chain links TRBV12-3 or TRBV12-4 to TRBJ1-4; the table's D call TRBD1 went unverified against the DNA. The CDR3 length equals 10 residues, ends included. The CDR3: CASSPWGSPT.

The chain is built from TRBV18 and TRBJ1-2; 11 bases are shared with TRBD1. Per the germline V gene, CDR1 is KGHSH and CDR2 is LQKENI. This CDR3 comprises 17 residues. J was trimmed by 3 bases and V by 3 bases; bases with no gene match: 9. The CDR3 DNA reads as TGTGCCAGCTCACCCACTAGGACAGGGGGCGTGGACTATGGCTACACCTTC. It codes for CASSPTRTGGVDYGYTF.

CDR3 amino acids: CASSPGQGASGNTIYF. The CDR3 DNA reads as TGTGCCAGCTCACCGGGACAGGGGGCTTCTGGAAACACCATATATTTT. This rearrangement joins TRBV18 to TRBJ1-3; 12 bases are shared with TRBD1. CDR1 is KGHSH, CDR2 LQKENI, per germline. This CDR3 region has 16 residues. Germline trimming cut 3 bases from V and 1 base from J; bases unmatched to any gene: 1.

About this clone: Other DNA sequences in this specimen translate into the identical CDR3. V usage is TRBV30 and J usage is TRBJ2-7; TRBD2 agrees at 10 bases. Unmatched junction bases numbered 1, after V lost 4 bases and J lost 4 bases. Germline values: CDR1 GTSNPN, CDR2 SVGIG (reference sequence). The length of the CDR3 is 12 residues. The CDR3 sequence: CAWTSGGYEQYF. DNA for the CDR3: TGTGCCTGGACTAGCGGGGGTTACGAGCAGTACTTC.

V and J are TRBV5-6 and TRBJ1-1; maybe TRBD1 (5 bases). The CDR3 runs to 16 residues. V was cut by 3 bases and J by 0 bases, with 15 bases left in between. Germline lookup yields CDR1 SGHDT and CDR2 YYEEEE. CDR3 sequence (DNA): TGTGCCAGCAGCTACGATACCGGGACTATGAACACTGAAGCTTTCTTT. Protein sequence: CASSYDTGTMNTEAFF.

To note about this clone: Other DNA sequences within the sample encode an identical CDR3. V gene TRBV28 combines with J gene TRBJ1-3; 8 positions agree with TRBD1. J lost 2 bases, V lost 3 bases, and 0 bases had no gene match. This CDR3 has 14 amino acids. Germline loops: CDR1 MDHEN, CDR2 SYDVKM. The CDR3 protein is CASSLDRAGNTIYF. The CDR3 coding sequence is TGTGCCAGCAGTTTGGACAGGGCTGGAAACACCATATATTTT.

This chain uses TRBV30 with TRBJ2-7, with 10 bases lining up with TRBD1. J lost 5 bases, V lost 2 bases, and 3 bases had no gene match. CDR1 is GTSNPN, CDR2 SVGIG, per germline (reference sequence). This CDR3 spans 13 amino acids. This chain's CDR3 is CAWSTDRGHEQYF. The CDR3 coding sequence is TGTGCCTGGAGTACCGACAGGGGGCACGAGCAGTACTTC.

The rearrangement joins TRBV4-2 to TRBJ2-7; D remains unclear. Germline V lookup: CDR1 LGHNA, CDR2 YNFKEQ. The CDR3 covers 15 residues. Trimming left V 0 bases short and J 1 base short, with 10 bases between. The CDR3 reads CASSQEAGDSYEQYF. CDR3 nucleotides: TGTGCCAGCAGCCAAGAGGCTGGAGATTCCTACGAGCAGTACTTC.

V gene TRBV4-3 combines with J gene TRBJ1-1, with 8 bases aligning to TRBD1. V was pared by 0 bases and J by 2 bases, with 11 bases of the junction left unmatched. Germline CDR1 is LGHNA and CDR2 is YSLEER. There are 18 residues in the CDR3. CDR3 sequence reads: CASSQDGGRGRVNTEAFF. DNA of the CDR3: TGCGCCAGCAGCCAAGATGGGGGCAGGGGGCGAGTAAACACTGAAGCTTTCTTT.

The J gene is TRBJ2-1, the V gene TRBV7-2, with TRBD1 matching 11 bases. The J segment lost 8 bases and the V segment lost 4 bases, leaving 7 bases of the junction unmatched. The germline V gene has CDR1 SGHTA and CDR2 FQGNSA. The CDR3 length is 15 residues. CDR3: CASSSRTGGRDEQFF. CDR3 bases: TGTGCCAGCAGCTCGAGGACAGGGGGCAGGGATGAGCAGTTCTTC.

This clone has a handful of counts. The CDR3 region has the DNA TGTGCCAGCAGTTACCAGGCAGGGGCGAACTACGAGCAGTACTTC. The encoded protein is CASSYQAGANYEQYF. The J gene is TRBJ2-7, the V gene TRBV6-5; a weak D match, TRBD1 (6 bases). Germline-derived CDR1 and CDR2 are MNHEY and SVGAGI. The CDR3 covers 15 residues. Trimming removed 2 bases at V and 3 bases at J, with 14 bases between.

The chain has TRBV6-1 and TRBJ1-5, with D possibly being TRBD1 (6 bases). Germline V gene data show CDR1 as MNHNS and CDR2 as SASEGT. The CDR3 has 16 residues. V was clipped by 4 bases and J by 1 base, with 14 bases between them. The CDR3 region is CASSGRTDLSNQPQHF. CDR3 DNA sequence: TGTGCCAGCAGTGGAAGGACAGACTTAAGCAATCAGCCCCAGCATTTT.

The chain uses TRBV2 and TRBJ1-2, with 8 bases fitting TRBD1. Trimming took 4 bases from V and 2 from J; bases not matched to a gene: 3. The CDR3 extends over 14 amino acids. The germline gives CDR1 SNHLY, CDR2 FYNNEI. The CDR3 region has the DNA TGTGCCAGCAGTGCGGACAGGGAGAACTATGGCTACACCTTC. Encoded protein: CASSADRENYGYTF.